This entry lists 29 T cell receptor beta chains sequenced from one sample in a study of identical twins. TCRdb reprocessed the 5' RACE reads via MiXCR and lists one record per CDR3 protein. The top ten clones hold about 0.48% of a sample with 500,000 to 650,000 distinct CDR3 sequences, about 20% of them seen once. These data were also filed under a second study, of yellow fever vaccine responses in identical twins.

Sequenced sample: CD4+ T cells sorted from blood. The receptors originated from a young woman in good health.

This clonotype occurred a few times. The V gene is TRBV29-1, the J gene TRBJ2-7; 11 nucleotides line up with TRBD1. Germline V gene lookup returns CDR1 SQVTM and CDR2 ANQGSEA. The CDR3 consists of 14 residues. V lost 6 bases, J lost 0 bases, and 4 bases stayed unmatched. The CDR3 DNA is TGCAGCGTAGGGACAGGGGGTCTCTCCTACGAGCAGTACTTC. Protein sequence: CSVGTGGLSYEQYF.

The chain carries TRBV25-1 and TRBJ2-5; 9 bases match TRBD2. With V trimmed by 3 bases and J by 4 bases, 3 bases remained unmatched. The CDR3 totals 14 residues. Germline V gene lookup returns CDR1 MGHDK and CDR2 SYGVNS. Written as DNA, the CDR3 is TGTGCCAGCAGTGACGGGCGGGGGGGAGAGACCCAGTACTTC. Translation: CASSDGRGGETQYF.

The gene calls are TRBV24-1 and TRBJ2-7, with 7 bases matching TRBD1. Trimming at V came to 7 bases and at J to 7 bases, leaving 6 bases not matched to a gene. Germline V CDR1 and CDR2: KGHDR, SFDVKD. The CDR3 runs 12 residues. For the CDR3, the DNA is TGTGCCACCAGGGACAGGCTGGGTGAGCAGTACTTC. Its translation is CATRDRLGEQYF.

The rearrangement uses TRBV6-5 and TRBJ2-7; 11 nucleotides line up with TRBD1. The trim removed 2 bases at V and 6 bases at J, leaving 12 bases unmatched. This CDR3 has 17 residues. The V gene's germline CDR1 is MNHEY and CDR2 SVGAGI. CDR3 sequence reads: CASSYGGEGTGGSEQYF. CDR3 DNA sequence: TGTGCCAGCAGTTACGGTGGCGAAGGGACAGGGGGTAGCGAGCAGTACTTC.

This clonotype showed up just a few times. The genes are TRBV20-1 and TRBJ1-2; D remains ambiguous. The CDR3 consists of 13 residues. V was cut by 0 bases and J by 1 base, with 6 bases left in between. Germline CDR1 and CDR2: DFQATT and SNEGSKA (reference sequence). The CDR3, as DNA: TGCAGTGCTAGAGATCGGCATAACTATGGCTACACCTTC. Its translation: CSARDRHNYGYTF.

This clonotype was seen once. The genes are TRBV7-9 and TRBJ2-3; TRBD1 agrees at 8 bases. Germline V CDR1 and CDR2: SEHNR, FQNEAQ (reference sequence). The CDR3 sequence is 16 residues long. V shed 5 bases, J shed 4 bases, and the junction held 11 bases outside the gene matches. The CDR3 sequence: CASSLQAGGLADTQYF. The CDR3 DNA follows: TGTGCCAGCAGCCTTCAGGCAGGGGGCCTGGCAGATACGCAGTATTTT.

The chain uses TRBV7-8 and TRBJ1-1, with a possible D match to TRBD1 (6 bases). Germline V gene sequence: CDR1 SGHVS, CDR2 FQNEAQ. This CDR3 contains 17 residues. V lost 2 bases to trimming and J lost 0 bases, with 16 bases between them. For the CDR3, the DNA is TGTGCCAGCAGCTTACGGTCGCAGGGGATCATGAACACTGAAGCTTTCTTT. Its protein product is CASSLRSQGIMNTEAFF. Full variable domain (remainder filled in from reference TRBV7-8 and TRBJ1-1): GAGVSQSPRYKVAKRGQDVALRCDPISGHVSLFWYQQALGQGPEFLTYFQNEAQLDKSGLPSDRFFAERPEGSVSTLKIQRTQQEDSAVYLCASSLRSQGIMNTEAFFGQGTRLTVV.

This clonotype was counted only a few times. The rearrangement uses TRBV7-9 and TRBJ2-1, with a weak D call TRBD2 (6 bases). With 1 base removed from V and 8 bases from J, the gap between germline ends came to 15 bases. Per germline, CDR1 SEHNR and CDR2 FQNEAQ (reference sequence). CDR3 size: 15 residues. The CDR3 bases are TGTGCCAGCAGCTTAGGGGACTCCTCCCTCGATGAGCAGTTCTTC. Encoded protein: CASSLGDSSLDEQFF.

This clonotype appeared a few times. In nucleotides, the CDR3 is TGTGCCAGCAGCCCGGACAGTTCCACGTTAGGGGGTTATACGCGTGAGCAGTTCTTC. Protein: CASSPDSSTLGGYTREQFF. The chain carries TRBV3-1 and TRBJ2-1; D possibly corresponds to TRBD1 (6 bases). Germline assignment: CDR1 LGHDT and CDR2 YNNKEL (reference sequence). The V end lost 4 bases, the J end lost 9 bases, and 31 bases lay between the germline ends. The CDR3 has 19 residues.

This clonotype appeared many times. This rearrangement joins TRBV9 to TRBJ1-6; D uncertain. Germline V gene lookup returns CDR1 SGDLS and CDR2 YYNGEE. This CDR3 comprises 12 residues. Trimming shortened V by 0 bases and J by 8 bases, and 3 bases separated the two germline ends. CDR3 in DNA: TGTGCCAGCAGCGTAGCGGATTCACCCCTCCACTTT. Encoded protein: CASSVADSPLHF.

This clonotype has a handful of counts. This rearrangement joins TRBV5-5 to TRBJ1-1, with a tentative D call TRBD1 (6 bases). The CDR3 contains 15 residues. Germline CDR1 reads SGHKS; CDR2 reads YYEKEE (reference sequence). Trimming took 0 bases from V and 5 from J, leaving 14 bases between them. The CDR3 DNA is TGTGCCAGCAGCTTGGATCCGGGGGCGCGGACTGAAGCTTTCTTT. It specifies CASSLDPGARTEAFF.

A few counts support this clonotype. The chain employs TRBV20-1 and TRBJ1-1; maybe TRBD1 (5 bases). The germline CDR1 and CDR2 sequences are DFQATT and SNEGSKA (reference sequence). The CDR3 has 17 residues. V was trimmed by 1 base and J by 3 bases, leaving 21 bases between them. The CDR3 bases are TGCAGTGCTAGAGGGGGGATGAGGGACCTAAGGGACACTGAAGCTTTCTTT. It yields the protein CSARGGMRDLRDTEAFF.

This CDR3 is CASSMAYGTQFF. CDR3 sequence (DNA): TGTGCCAGTAGTATGGCGTACGGAACCCAGTTCTTC. The chain uses TRBV19 and TRBJ2-1; no definite D call. Deletions cut 3 bases from V and 13 bases from J, with 13 bases between. Germline V gives CDR1 LNHDA, CDR2 SQIVND (reference sequence). The CDR3 covers 12 residues.

This clonotype occurred once. This chain links TRBV7-2 with TRBJ1-2; no definite D call. The germline V gene has CDR1 SGHTA and CDR2 FQGNSA. The germline V and J ends were trimmed by 3 bases and 4 bases, with 9 bases remaining between them. The CDR3 is made up of 13 amino acids. This CDR3 is CASSFAGTYGYTF. The CDR3 DNA is TGTGCCAGCAGCTTTGCGGGAACCTATGGCTACACCTTC.

The chain carries TRBV29-1 and TRBJ2-1; 12 nucleotides line up with TRBD2. This CDR3 has 15 residues. The ends lost 7 bases at V and 6 bases at J; junction bases unmatched: 10. The germline gives CDR1 SQVTM, CDR2 ANQGSEA. The chain's CDR3 is CSGSSGGAAINEQFF. The CDR3 nucleotides are TGCAGCGGTTCTAGCGGGGGGGCCGCTATCAATGAGCAGTTCTTC.

J is TRBJ1-1 and V is TRBV7-9; D call uncertain. CDR3 length: 14 amino acids. Germline V gives CDR1 SEHNR, CDR2 FQNEAQ (reference sequence). Trimming shortened V by 11 bases and J by 0 bases, and 16 bases separated the two germline ends. CDR3 DNA sequence: TGTGCCGCGGCCAAGTCCCCAATGAACACTGAAGCTTTCTTT. As protein: CAAAKSPMNTEAFF.

This clonotype was detected only once. This chain joins TRBV28 and TRBJ2-7, with 14 bases matching TRBD2. V lost 6 bases to trimming and J lost 5 bases; unmatched junction nucleotides: 6. From germline, CDR1 is MDHEN and CDR2 SYDVKM. CDR3 length: 15 amino acids. The CDR3 sequence is CASRPGTSGRDEQYF. The CDR3 DNA reads TGTGCCAGCAGACCCGGGACTAGCGGGAGAGACGAGCAGTACTTC. The variable domain in full, with the rest retrieved from reference TRBV28 and TRBJ2-7, is DVKVTQSSRYLVKRTGEKVFLECVQDMDHENMFWYRQDPGLGLRLIYFSYDVKMKEKGDIPEGYSVSREKKERFSLILESASTNQTSMYLCASRPGTSGRDEQYFGPGTRLTVT.

The chain couples TRBV12-3 or TRBV12-4 to TRBJ2-5; D not resolved. The CDR3 length is 12 residues. V was pared by 4 bases and J by 7 bases, with 10 bases between. CDR3 nucleotide sequence: TGTGCCAGCAGTTCCCAGACTGGGACCCAGTACTTC. This gives the protein CASSSQTGTQYF.

This clonotype was seen a few times. The genes are TRBV7-9 and TRBJ2-2, with 7 bases fitting TRBD1. There are 14 residues in the CDR3. V lost 6 bases, J lost 4 bases, and 5 bases stayed unmatched. CDR1 SEHNR and CDR2 FQNEAQ come from the germline V gene (reference sequence). The CDR3 loop reads CASRPGQSTGELFF. Written as DNA, the CDR3 is TGTGCCAGCAGACCGGGACAGAGCACCGGGGAGCTGTTTTTT. The full variable domain, in which reference TRBV7-9 and TRBJ2-2 provide the parts outside the CDR3, is DTGVSQNPRHKITKRGQNVTFRCDPISEHNRLYWYRQTLGQGPEFLTYFQNEAQLEKSRLLSDRFSAERPKGSFSTLEIQRTEQGDSAMYLCASRPGQSTGELFFGEGSRLTVL.

This clonotype was counted a few times. V gene TRBV10-3 combines with J gene TRBJ1-2; D gene ambiguous. Germline V gene lookup returns CDR1 ENHRY and CDR2 SYGVKD. Trimming took 4 bases from V and 6 from J, leaving 9 bases between them. CDR3 length: 12 residues. The CDR3 DNA reads TGTGCCATCAGTGCCGGTTCGGATGGCTACACCTTC. It yields the protein CAISAGSDGYTF.

This rearrangement joins TRBV4-2 to TRBJ2-4; no firm D call. Trimming pared 0 bases from V and 0 bases from J, leaving 12 bases between. This CDR3 comprises 17 residues. CDR1 and CDR2 (germline): LGHNA, YNFKEQ. The DNA for the CDR3 is TGTGCCAGCAGCCAAGATTCCCGGACGGAAGCCAAAAACATTCAGTACTTC. This gives the protein CASSQDSRTEAKNIQYF.

This clonotype occurred a few times. The V gene is TRBV27, the J gene TRBJ1-6; 8 bases map to TRBD1. Trimming took 5 bases from V and 13 from J; bases not matched to a gene: 10. This CDR3 region has 14 residues. In germline, CDR1 is MNHEY, CDR2 SMNVEV (reference sequence). The CDR3 spells CASSLGQGETPLHF. The CDR3 coding sequence is TGTGCCAGCAGTCTCGGACAGGGTGAGACGCCCCTCCACTTT.

This clonotype was detected a few times. The CDR3 reads CASSPDRAVGELFF. The CDR3 DNA reads as TGCGCCAGCAGCCCGGACAGGGCGGTCGGGGAGCTGTTTTTT. The rearrangement uses TRBV10-2 and TRBJ2-2; 8 bases map to TRBD1. The CDR3 is 14 residues long. Germline V gene data show CDR1 as WSHSY and CDR2 as SAAADI. V lost 6 bases to trimming and J lost 7 bases; unmatched junction nucleotides: 7.

This clonotype has only a few counts. The chain joins TRBV5-6 to TRBJ1-6; D gene uncertain. Germline CDR1 reads SGHDT; CDR2 reads YYEEEE. There are 15 residues in the CDR3. Trimming shortened V by 2 bases and J by 3 bases, and 9 bases separated the two germline ends. CDR3 nucleotide sequence: TGTGCCAGCAGCTTAGTTGGGAACTATAATTCACCCCTCCACTTT. It translates to CASSLVGNYNSPLHF.

The V call is TRBV5-6, the J call TRBJ2-5, with TRBD2 identical over 15 bases. Per germline, CDR1 SGHDT and CDR2 YYEEEE. V lost 4 bases to trimming and J lost 4 bases; unmatched junction nucleotides: 2. The CDR3 covers 15 residues. The CDR3 loop reads CASSMGLAGGETQYF. The DNA for the CDR3 is TGTGCCAGCAGCATGGGACTAGCGGGAGGAGAGACCCAGTACTTC.

Many counts were recorded for this clonotype. The rearrangement uses TRBV5-5 and TRBJ2-1; D might be TRBD2 (6 bases). This CDR3 has 15 amino acids. Germline values: CDR1 SGHKS, CDR2 YYEKEE (reference sequence). The V end was cut by 2 bases, the J end by 1 base, with 10 bases between. Written as DNA, the CDR3 is TGTGCCAGCAGCTTAGCAGCGGGTTCCTACAATGAGCAGTTCTTC. Its protein product is CASSLAAGSYNEQFF.

This chain uses TRBV12-3 or TRBV12-4 with TRBJ2-1; TRBD1 matches at 8 bases. This CDR3 has 20 residues. Trimming at V came to 5 bases and at J to 2 bases, leaving 20 bases not matched to a gene. The CDR3 here is CASSTHWTGLLGSTYNEQFF. The DNA for the CDR3 is TGTGCCAGCAGTACCCACTGGACAGGGCTTCTGGGTTCTACCTACAATGAGCAGTTCTTC.

This clonotype was observed a handful of times. CDR3 loop: CSARALGGIYNEQFF. The CDR3 DNA follows: TGCAGTGCTAGAGCCCTAGGGGGGATCTACAATGAGCAGTTCTTC. This chain links TRBV20-1 with TRBJ2-1; D may be TRBD1 or TRBD2 (6 bases each). CDR1 DFQATT and CDR2 SNEGSKA come from the germline V gene (reference sequence). The CDR3 is 15 amino acids. V was clipped by 1 base and J by 3 bases, with 13 bases between them.

As DNA, the CDR3 is TGTGCCAGCAGCGCAGACAGAGGCTTTACTGGGGCCAACGTCCTGACTTTC. Protein product: CASSADRGFTGANVLTF. The gene calls are TRBV7-8 and TRBJ2-6; perhaps TRBD1 as D (5 bases). V was shortened by 5 bases and J by 2 bases, with 16 bases between the two germline ends. CDR1 and CDR2 (germline): SGHVS, FQNEAQ. CDR3 length: 17 amino acids.